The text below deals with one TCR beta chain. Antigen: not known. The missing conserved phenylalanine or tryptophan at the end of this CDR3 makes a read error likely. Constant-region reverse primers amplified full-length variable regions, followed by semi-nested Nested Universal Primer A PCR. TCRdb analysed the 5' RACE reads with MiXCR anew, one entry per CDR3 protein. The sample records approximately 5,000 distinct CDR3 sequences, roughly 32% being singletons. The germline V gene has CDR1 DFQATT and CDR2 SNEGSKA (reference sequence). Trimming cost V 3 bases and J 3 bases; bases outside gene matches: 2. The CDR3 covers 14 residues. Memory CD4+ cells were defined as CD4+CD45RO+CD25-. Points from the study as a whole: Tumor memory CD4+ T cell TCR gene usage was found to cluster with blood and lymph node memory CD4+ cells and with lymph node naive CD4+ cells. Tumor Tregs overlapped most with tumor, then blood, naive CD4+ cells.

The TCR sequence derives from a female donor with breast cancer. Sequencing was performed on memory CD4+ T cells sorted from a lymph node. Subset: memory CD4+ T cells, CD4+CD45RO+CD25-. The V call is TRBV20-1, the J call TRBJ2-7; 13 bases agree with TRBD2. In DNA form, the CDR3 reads TGCAGTGCTAGCAGGACTAGCGGGAGCTACGAGCAGTACCTC. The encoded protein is CSASRTSGSYEQYL.